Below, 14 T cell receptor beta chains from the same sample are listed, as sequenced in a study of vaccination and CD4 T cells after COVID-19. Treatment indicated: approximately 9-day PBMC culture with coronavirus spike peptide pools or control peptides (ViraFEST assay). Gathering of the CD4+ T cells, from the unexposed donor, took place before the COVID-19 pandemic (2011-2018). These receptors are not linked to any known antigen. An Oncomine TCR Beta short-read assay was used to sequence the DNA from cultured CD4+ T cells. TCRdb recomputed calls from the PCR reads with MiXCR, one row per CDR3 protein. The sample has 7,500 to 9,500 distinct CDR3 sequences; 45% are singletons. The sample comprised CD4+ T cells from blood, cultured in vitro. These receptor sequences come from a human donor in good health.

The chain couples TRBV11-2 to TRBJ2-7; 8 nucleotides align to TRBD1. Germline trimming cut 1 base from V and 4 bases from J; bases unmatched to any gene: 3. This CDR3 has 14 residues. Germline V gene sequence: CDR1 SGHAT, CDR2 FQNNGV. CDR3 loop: CASSLGRQGYEQYF. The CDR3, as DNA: TGTGCCAGCAGCTTAGGCCGACAGGGGTACGAGCAGTACTTC. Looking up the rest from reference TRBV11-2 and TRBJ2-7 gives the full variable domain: EAGVAQSPRYKIIEKRQSVAFWCNPISGHATLYWYQQILGQGPKLLIQFQNNGVVDDSQLPKDRFSAERLKGVDSTLKIQPAKLEDSAVYLCASSLGRQGYEQYFGPGTRLTVT.

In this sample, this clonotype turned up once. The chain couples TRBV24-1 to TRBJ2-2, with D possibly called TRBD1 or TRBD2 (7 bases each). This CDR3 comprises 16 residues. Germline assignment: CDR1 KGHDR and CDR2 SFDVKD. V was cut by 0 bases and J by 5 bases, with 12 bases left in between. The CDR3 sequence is CATSDLQGGETGELFF. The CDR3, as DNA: TGTGCCACCAGTGATTTGCAGGGGGGGGAGACCGGGGAGCTGTTTTTT.

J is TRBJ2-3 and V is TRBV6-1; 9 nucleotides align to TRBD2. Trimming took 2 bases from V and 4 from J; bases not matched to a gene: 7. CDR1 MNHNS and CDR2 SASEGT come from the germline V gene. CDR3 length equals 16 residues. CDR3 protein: CASSERAGGHADTQYF. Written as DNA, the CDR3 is TGTGCCAGCAGTGAAAGGGCGGGGGGGCATGCAGATACGCAGTATTTT.

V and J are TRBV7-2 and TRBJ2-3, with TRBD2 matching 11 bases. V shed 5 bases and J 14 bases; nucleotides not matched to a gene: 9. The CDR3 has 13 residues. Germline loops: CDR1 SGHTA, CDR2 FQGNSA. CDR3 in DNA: TGTGCCAGCAGCCCCAGATTCGGGACTAGCGGGTATTTT. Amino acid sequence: CASSPRFGTSGYF. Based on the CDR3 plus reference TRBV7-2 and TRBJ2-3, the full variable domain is GAGVSQSPSNKVTEKGKDVELRCDPISGHTALYWYRQSLGQGLEFLIYFQGNSAPDKSGLPSDRFSAERTGGSVSTLTIQRTQQEDSAVYLCASSPRFGTSGYFGPGTRLTVL.

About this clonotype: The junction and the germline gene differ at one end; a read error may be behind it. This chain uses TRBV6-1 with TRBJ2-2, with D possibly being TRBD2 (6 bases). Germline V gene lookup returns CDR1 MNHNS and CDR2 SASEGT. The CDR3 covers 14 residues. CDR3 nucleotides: TGTGCCACCAGTCTTAATCGGGGGACCGGGGAGCTGTTTTTT. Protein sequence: CATSLNRGTGELFF.

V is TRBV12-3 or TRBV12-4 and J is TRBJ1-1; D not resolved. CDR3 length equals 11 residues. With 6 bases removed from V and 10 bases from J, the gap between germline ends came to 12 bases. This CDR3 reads CASSGRGAAFF. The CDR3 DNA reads TGTGCCAGCAGCGGACGGGGTGCAGCTTTCTTT.

CDR3 region: CASSPGGGESDEQFF. In DNA form, the CDR3 reads TGTGCCAGCAGTCCCGGCGGGGGGGAATCGGATGAGCAGTTCTTC. The chain recombines TRBV7-9 with TRBJ2-1; 9 bases line up with TRBD2. Germline CDR1 and CDR2: SEHNR and FQNEAQ (reference sequence). The V segment lost 6 bases and the J segment 8 bases; nucleotides outside the gene matches: 11. CDR3 length: 15 residues.

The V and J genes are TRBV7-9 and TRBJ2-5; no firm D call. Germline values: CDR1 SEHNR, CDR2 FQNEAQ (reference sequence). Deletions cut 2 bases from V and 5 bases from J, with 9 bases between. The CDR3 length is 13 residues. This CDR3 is CASSLSMGETQYF. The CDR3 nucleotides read TGTGCCAGCAGCTTAAGTATGGGGGAGACCCAGTACTTC.

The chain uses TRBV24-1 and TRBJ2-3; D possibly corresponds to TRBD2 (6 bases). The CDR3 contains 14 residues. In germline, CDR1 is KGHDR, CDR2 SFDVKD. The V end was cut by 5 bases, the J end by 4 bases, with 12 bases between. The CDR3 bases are TGTGCCACCAGTGGGGGGGTAGGGTCAGATACGCAGTATTTT. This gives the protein CATSGGVGSDTQYF.

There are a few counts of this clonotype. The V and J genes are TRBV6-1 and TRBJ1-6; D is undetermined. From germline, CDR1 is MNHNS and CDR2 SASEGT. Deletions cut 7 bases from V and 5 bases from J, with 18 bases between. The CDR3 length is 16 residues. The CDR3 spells CASKPRAGINNSPLHF. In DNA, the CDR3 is TGTGCCAGCAAGCCCCGGGCGGGAATCAATAATTCACCCCTCCACTTT.

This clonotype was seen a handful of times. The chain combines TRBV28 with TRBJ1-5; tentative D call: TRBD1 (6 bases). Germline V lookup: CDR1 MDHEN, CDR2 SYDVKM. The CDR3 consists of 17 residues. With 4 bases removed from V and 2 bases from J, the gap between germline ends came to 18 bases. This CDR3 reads CASSSPSLQGGNQPQHF. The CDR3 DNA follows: TGTGCCAGCAGTTCTCCATCCTTACAGGGAGGCAATCAGCCCCAGCATTTT.

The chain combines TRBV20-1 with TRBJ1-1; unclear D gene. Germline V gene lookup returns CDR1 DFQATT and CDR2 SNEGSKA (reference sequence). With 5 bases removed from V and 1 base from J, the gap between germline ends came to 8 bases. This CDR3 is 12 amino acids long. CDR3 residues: CSAGRANTEAFF. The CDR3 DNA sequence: TGCAGTGCTGGTCGGGCGAACACTGAAGCTTTCTTT.

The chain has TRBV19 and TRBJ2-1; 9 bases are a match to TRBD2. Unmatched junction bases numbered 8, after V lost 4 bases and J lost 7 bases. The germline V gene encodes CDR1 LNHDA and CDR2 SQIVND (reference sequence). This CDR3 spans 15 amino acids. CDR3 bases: TGTGCCAGTAGTACCCCTAGCGGGACGTTAAATGAGCAGTTCTTC. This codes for CASSTPSGTLNEQFF.

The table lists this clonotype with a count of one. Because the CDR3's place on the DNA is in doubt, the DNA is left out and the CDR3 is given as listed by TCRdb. The CDR3: CASTNQTSMYLCASLSGGREKLFF. The chain has TRBV4-3 and TRBJ1-4; whether TRBD1, the table's D call, matches the DNA was not checked. Germline V CDR1 and CDR2: LGHNA, YSLEER. The CDR3 adds up to 24 amino acids, both ends counted.